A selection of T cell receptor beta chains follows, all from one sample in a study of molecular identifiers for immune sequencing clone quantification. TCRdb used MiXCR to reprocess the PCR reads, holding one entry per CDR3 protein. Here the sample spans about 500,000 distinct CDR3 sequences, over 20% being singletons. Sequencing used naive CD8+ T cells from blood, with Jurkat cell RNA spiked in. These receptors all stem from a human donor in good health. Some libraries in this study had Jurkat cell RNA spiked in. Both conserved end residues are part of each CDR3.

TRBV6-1	CASSEALMGQYF
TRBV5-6	CASSSLQTQYF
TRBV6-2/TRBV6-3	CASSYSSWTWSLADTQYF
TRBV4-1	CASSQETMVPGELFF
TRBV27	CASSPLAGGEVF
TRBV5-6	CASSLAWTGGTEAFF
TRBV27	CASSSLQAGGRETQYF
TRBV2	CASSKWTGTEYGYTF
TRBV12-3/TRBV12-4	CASSQGFADYGYTF
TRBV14	CASSPTGEDKFF
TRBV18	CANSQVGSFQETQYF
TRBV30	CACSLGGLETQYF
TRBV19	CASSTGNRGRGDGYTF
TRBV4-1	CASSQEVQGEFMDGYTF
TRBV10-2	CASSELLAGVTDTQYF
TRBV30	CAWSGAVSYYEQYF
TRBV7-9	CASSFFGLASTDTQYF
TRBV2	CASSEPRDSTGELFF
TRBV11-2	CASNPLGEYNEQFF
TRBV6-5	CASSYDAYTEAFF
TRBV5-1	CASGLQTRELDEQFF
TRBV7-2	CASSRAGDPHNEQFF
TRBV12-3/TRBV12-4	CASSFRGSYSPLHF
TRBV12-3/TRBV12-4	CASSASSWGRETQYF
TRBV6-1	CASSYAQAVYEQYF
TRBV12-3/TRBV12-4	CASCSSGGTDTQYF
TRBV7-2	CASSLDRGKLFF
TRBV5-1	CASSSGLVGGDTQYF
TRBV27	CASSRVGSYEQYF
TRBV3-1	CASSWGRYTDTQYF
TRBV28	CASSWRTGPEKLFF
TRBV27	CASSFGVRNQPQHF
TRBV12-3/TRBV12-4	CASAWGPRDQPQHF
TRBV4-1	CASSQMVSNSPLHF
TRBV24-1	CATSDEKSSYNEQFF
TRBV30	CAWSVRPGGPTEAFF
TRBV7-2	CASSSDWGAGNEQFF
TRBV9	CPRAHNQPQHF
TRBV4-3	CASSLGDIYNEQFF
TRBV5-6	CASSLVLGSVNEQYF